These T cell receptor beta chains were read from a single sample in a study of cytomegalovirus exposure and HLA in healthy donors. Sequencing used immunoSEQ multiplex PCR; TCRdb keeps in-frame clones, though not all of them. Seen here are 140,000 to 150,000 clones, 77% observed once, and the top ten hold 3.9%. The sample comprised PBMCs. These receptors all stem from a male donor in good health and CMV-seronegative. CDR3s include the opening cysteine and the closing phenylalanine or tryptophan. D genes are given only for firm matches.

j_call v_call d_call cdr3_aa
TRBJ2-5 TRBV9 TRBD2 CASSVGSGGETQYF
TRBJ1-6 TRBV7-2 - CASSLYAFLSSYNSPLHF
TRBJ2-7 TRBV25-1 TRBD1 CASSLTGGLDEQYF
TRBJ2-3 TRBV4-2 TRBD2 CASSQGLAGGTDTQYF
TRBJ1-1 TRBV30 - CAGYPSPLRAFF
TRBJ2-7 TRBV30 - CAWNLRKTGSYEQYF
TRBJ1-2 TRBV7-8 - CASTDINSRGSYGYTF
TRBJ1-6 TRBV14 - CASSQVGSPLHF
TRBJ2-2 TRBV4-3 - CASSARLAGELFF
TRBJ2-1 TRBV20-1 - CSAPFRGEQFF
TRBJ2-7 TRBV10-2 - CASSENRDYEQYF
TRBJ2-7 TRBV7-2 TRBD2 CASSFRGGSYEQYF
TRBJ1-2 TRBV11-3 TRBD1 CASSFSSGTEIYGYTF
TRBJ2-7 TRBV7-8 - CASSLGAPSYEQYF
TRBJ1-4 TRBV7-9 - CASSLRQGGEKLFF
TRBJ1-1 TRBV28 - CASSSRQLIEAFF
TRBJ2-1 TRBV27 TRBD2 CASSLGTSGRNEQFF
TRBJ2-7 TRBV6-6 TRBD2 CASSYLTSPSSYEQYF
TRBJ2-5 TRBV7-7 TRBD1 CASSQAGTGVRETQYF
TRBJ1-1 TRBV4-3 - CASSLDRGNTESFF
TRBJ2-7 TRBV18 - CASSEGGYEQYF
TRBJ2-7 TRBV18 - CASSPLEIASYEQYF
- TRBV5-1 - CASSLEAYEQYF
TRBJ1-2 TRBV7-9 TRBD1 CASSLATTGSGYGYTF
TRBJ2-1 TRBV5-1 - CASSLAGGIAYNEQFF